Listed below are T cell receptor beta chains from one sample, sequenced in a study of patients and donors after allogeneic stem cell transplantation. TCRdb independently ran MiXCR on the RT-PCR reads; one entry per CDR3 protein. The repertoire holds 800,000 to 1,000,000 distinct CDR3 sequences, with approximately 19% as singletons. Sequencing was carried out using blood, either unsorted or a sorted T cell fraction (not recorded which). The receptors derive from a human donor who was either an allogeneic HSCT recipient or a stem cell or donor lymphocyte infusion donor (not recorded which). It is not recorded whose cells these are; they may come from a transplant donor. Both conserved end residues are part of each CDR3. D genes are given only for firm matches. Not every row has a clone size; where given, it reads once, few, many or a size class.

v_call	clone_size	j_call	d_call	cdr3_aa	cdr3_nt
TRBV29-1	few	TRBJ2-5	.	CSVATFQETQYF	TGCAGCGTTGCGACATTTCAAGAGACCCAGTACTTC
TRBV27	many	TRBJ2-7	TRBD1	CASSPTGGYYEQYF	TGTGCCAGCAGTCCGACAGGGGGATACTACGAGCAGTACTTC
TRBV12-3/TRBV12-4	few	TRBJ2-3	.	CASTRRKPTDTQYF	TGTGCCAGCACCCGACGCAAGCCCACAGATACGCAGTATTTT
TRBV7-9	few	TRBJ2-1	.	CASSSSELDGYNEQFF	TGTGCCAGCAGCTCATCCGAGCTAGACGGTTACAATGAGCAGTTCTTC
TRBV9	few	TRBJ1-5	TRBD1	CASSGQGTNQPQHF	TGTGCCAGCAGCGGACAGGGTACTAATCAGCCCCAGCATTTT
TRBV6-5	.	TRBJ2-6	.	CASSYWTKLSGANVLTF	TGTGCCAGCAGTTACTGGACAAAACTCTCTGGGGCCAACGTCCTGACTTTC
TRBV5-1	.	TRBJ2-7	TRBD1	CASSTQPGQGPYEQYF	TGCGCCAGCAGCACCCAGCCGGGACAGGGACCATACGAGCAGTACTTC
TRBV12-3/TRBV12-4	few	TRBJ1-1	.	CASSYTEAFF	TGTGCCAGCAGCTACACTGAAGCTTTCTTT
TRBV4-2	.	TRBJ2-7	TRBD1	CASSHPDLSGQRTYEQYF	TGTGCCAGCAGCCACCCTGACCTATCGGGACAGAGGACCTACGAGCAGTACTTC
TRBV7-9	few	TRBJ1-1	.	CASSFSGLGTEAFF	TGTGCCAGCAGCTTTTCAGGGTTGGGCACTGAAGCTTTCTTT
TRBV9	few	TRBJ1-2	TRBD1	CASQGVNYGYTF	TGTGCCAGCCAGGGGGTTAACTATGGCTACACCTTC
TRBV25-1	many	TRBJ2-7	.	CASSEWGTYYEQYF	TGTGCCAGCAGTGAATGGGGCACCTACTACGAGCAGTACTTC
TRBV5-5	.	TRBJ2-3	TRBD2	CASSPWTSGGADTQYF	TGTGCCAGCAGCCCCTGGACTAGCGGGGGAGCAGATACGCAGTATTTT
TRBV20-1	few	TRBJ2-3	.	CSGKAGLTPADTQYF	TGCAGTGGGAAGGCGGGCCTAACCCCCGCAGATACGCAGTATTTT
TRBV5-1	many	TRBJ1-3	.	CASSDGTSSGNTIYF	TGCGCCAGCAGCGACGGGACAAGCTCTGGAAACACCATATATTTT
TRBV20-1	.	TRBJ1-1	.	CSASGASGRMNTEAFF	TGCAGTGCTAGTGGGGCCTCTGGACGGATGAACACTGAAGCTTTCTTT
TRBV20-1	few	TRBJ2-1	TRBD2	CSASDVSGGSHEQFF	TGCAGTGCTAGTGACGTAAGCGGGGGGTCCCATGAGCAGTTCTTC
TRBV2	.	TRBJ1-2	TRBD1	CASRQSGQGNYGYTF	TGTGCCAGCAGGCAATCGGGACAGGGGAACTATGGCTACACCTTC
TRBV7-2	few	TRBJ2-7	.	CASSFALGASYEQYF	TGTGCCAGCAGCTTTGCATTAGGGGCCTCCTACGAGCAGTACTTC
TRBV18	few	TRBJ2-2	.	CASSPIHASENTGELFF	TGTGCCAGCTCACCCATACACGCTAGCGAAAACACCGGGGAGCTGTTTTTT
TRBV7-2	few	TRBJ2-3	.	CASSFSRYTDTQYF	TGTGCCAGCAGCTTCTCGAGGTACACAGATACGCAGTATTTT
TRBV7-2	.	TRBJ2-1	.	CASSSGPRGEQFF	TGTGCCAGCAGCTCCGGGCCGCGGGGTGAGCAGTTCTTC
TRBV29-1	few	TRBJ1-6	.	CSVGSGNSPLHF	TGCAGCGTTGGATCAGGGAATTCACCCCTCCACTTT
TRBV12-3/TRBV12-4	many	TRBJ1-2	.	CASSLLTASGTEANYGYTF	TGTGCCAGCAGTCTTCTCACTGCCTCCGGGACGGAAGCTAACTATGGCTACACCTTC
TRBV2	few	TRBJ2-3	TRBD2	CASSEFTSGGIDTQYF	TGTGCCAGCAGTGAATTTACTAGCGGGGGGATTGATACGCAGTATTTT
TRBV20-1	many	TRBJ1-5	TRBD1	CSAFRTGGNQPQHF	TGCAGTGCCTTCAGGACAGGGGGCAATCAGCCCCAGCATTTT
TRBV7-9	few	TRBJ2-7	.	CASSPAAGLGYEQYF	TGTGCCAGCAGCCCTGCGGCGGGGCTGGGTTACGAGCAGTACTTC
TRBV11-3	few	TRBJ2-2	.	CASSFRVKAGELFF	TGTGCCAGCAGCTTCAGGGTTAAGGCCGGGGAGCTGTTTTTT
TRBV30	.	TRBJ2-3	.	CAWSGGGFGDTQYF	TGTGCCTGGAGTGGGGGGGGCTTTGGTGATACGCAGTATTTT
TRBV20-1	few	TRBJ2-7	TRBD1	CSAPGQGNEQYF	TGCAGTGCTCCGGGACAGGGAAACGAGCAGTACTTC
TRBV20-1	few	TRBJ1-5	.	CSARESRESQPQHF	TGCAGTGCTAGAGAAAGCCGTGAATCCCAGCCCCAGCATTTT
TRBV6-2/TRBV6-3	many	TRBJ2-1	TRBD1	CASRQGDNEQFF	TGTGCCAGCAGACAGGGGGACAATGAGCAGTTCTTC
TRBV12-3/TRBV12-4	.	TRBJ2-6	.	CASSLQRISGANVLTF	TGTGCCAGCAGTCTCCAGCGGATCTCTGGGGCCAACGTCCTGACTTTC
TRBV28	few	TRBJ1-2	.	CASSFPTGQNYGYTF	TGTGCCAGCAGTTTCCCCACTGGACAGAACTATGGCTACACCTTC
TRBV7-2	.	TRBJ1-2	.	CASSLDTGRNGYTF	TGTGCCAGCAGCTTAGATACAGGGAGGAATGGCTACACCTTC
TRBV29-1	many	TRBJ2-7	.	CSVASGAERGEQYF	TGCAGCGTGGCCTCTGGGGCCGAGAGGGGGGAGCAGTACTTC
TRBV7-9	.	TRBJ1-1	.	CASSPPPGVSFTEAFF	TGTGCCAGCAGCCCCCCTCCGGGCGTCTCTTTCACTGAAGCTTTCTTT
TRBV11-2	few	TRBJ2-4	TRBD1	CASSLRTGTTGAKNIQYF	TGTGCCAGCAGCTTACGGACAGGAACAACGGGGGCCAAAAACATTCAGTACTTC
TRBV12-3/TRBV12-4	.	TRBJ2-7	.	CASSSHEGWPSYEQYF	TGTGCCAGCAGTTCCCATGAGGGCTGGCCCTCCTACGAGCAGTACTTC
TRBV6-1	.	TRBJ1-1	.	CATERGVGTEAFF	TGTGCCACCGAACGGGGGGTTGGCACTGAAGCTTTCTTT
TRBV24-1	few	TRBJ1-1	.	CATRGGAPLEDTEAFF	TGTGCCACCAGGGGGGGGGCCCCTTTGGAGGACACTGAAGCTTTCTTT
TRBV20-1	.	TRBJ1-6	.	CSASRVRDSPLHF	TGCAGTGCCTCCAGGGTCAGGGATTCACCCCTCCACTTT
TRBV4-1	.	TRBJ2-2	.	CASSQEGGSPTGELFF	TGCGCCAGCAGCCAAGAAGGAGGGAGTCCCACCGGGGAGCTGTTTTTT
TRBV9	.	TRBJ1-1	TRBD1	CASSHNRGRNTEAFF	TGTGCCAGCAGCCATAACAGGGGGCGGAACACTGAAGCTTTCTTT
TRBV7-6	.	TRBJ2-3	TRBD2	CASSPRPHRGADTQYF	TGTGCCAGCAGCCCCAGACCCCATCGGGGGGCAGATACGCAGTATTTT
TRBV19	.	TRBJ1-2	TRBD1	CASSMGQGAHGYTF	TGTGCCAGTAGTATGGGACAGGGGGCCCATGGCTACACCTTC
TRBV20-1	.	TRBJ2-6	.	CSANLVLEGLGANVLTF	TGCAGTGCTAACCTGGTCCTGGAGGGGCTTGGGGCCAACGTCCTGACTTTC
TRBV6-2/TRBV6-3	.	TRBJ2-1	.	CASSPSAAGLYNEQFF	TGTGCCAGCAGCCCGAGTGCTGCAGGGTTATACAATGAGCAGTTCTTC
TRBV20-1	.	TRBJ1-6	.	CSASWRQTYNSPLHF	TGCAGTGCTAGCTGGCGACAGACCTATAATTCACCCCTCCACTTT
TRBV18	once	TRBJ1-1	TRBD1	CASSPPWQGGTEAFF	TGTGCCAGCTCACCACCGTGGCAGGGGGGCACTGAAGCTTTCTTT
TRBV20-1	many	TRBJ2-2	.	CSWAGWNTGELFF	TGCAGTTGGGCGGGGTGGAACACCGGGGAGCTGTTTTTT
TRBV5-1	many	TRBJ2-1	TRBD2	CASSLEASGSNEQFF	TGCGCCAGCAGCTTGGAGGCTAGCGGGAGCAATGAGCAGTTCTTC
TRBV7-2	.	TRBJ2-1	.	CASSPADFYNEQFF	TGTGCCAGCAGCCCCGCCGACTTTTACAATGAGCAGTTCTTC